Listed below are T cell receptor beta chains from one sample, sequenced in a study of CD8 T cells in ankylosing spondylitis. TCRdb reprocessed the 5' RACE reads with MiXCR, giving one entry per CDR3 protein. Found here are about 700,000 distinct CDR3 sequences, 15% to 20% of them singletons; the top ten hold about 20%. The sample consisted of blood, either unsorted or a sorted T cell fraction (not recorded which). The receptors shown here come from a male donor with ankylosing spondylitis. Both conserved end residues are part of each CDR3. The D gene is left open where the match is weak. The size field is filled for only some rows; it gives once, few, many or a size class.

TRBJ2-3 TRBD2 TRBV5-3 few TGTGCCAGTCTGGGGGGACTAGCGGGTGTCACAGATACGCAGTATTTT CASLGGLAGVTDTQYF
TRBJ2-5 NA TRBV11-2 NA TGTGCCAGCAGACCCCCGGGCCCGTGGGAGACCCAGTACTTC CASRPPGPWETQYF
TRBJ2-2 TRBD2 TRBV9 NA TGTGCCAGCAGTGCAGCGGGAGCGGACACCGGGGAGCTGTTTTTT CASSAAGADTGELFF
TRBJ1-1 NA TRBV12-3/TRBV12-4 many TGTGCCAGCACCCCAGGCCCCGTTGGCTTCACTGAAGCTTTCTTT CASTPGPVGFTEAFF
TRBJ2-7 TRBD1 TRBV20-1 NA TGCAGTGCCCCCATGTGGGACAGGGCCAACGAGCAGTACTTC CSAPMWDRANEQYF
TRBJ1-2 TRBD1 TRBV5-1 NA TGCGCCGGGACGAACCTACAGGGGTGCTATGGCTACACCTTC CAGTNLQGCYGYTF
TRBJ2-7 TRBD2 TRBV28 few TGTGCCAGCAGTTTATTTGCTAGCGGGAGTTACGAGCAGTACTTC CASSLFASGSYEQYF
TRBJ2-1 NA TRBV6-4 many TGTGCCAGCAGTGACTCTGAGAACAATGAGCAGTTCTTC CASSDSENNEQFF
TRBJ2-5 NA TRBV5-1 many TGCGCCAGCGCCCGGGACCTCAACGTAGAGACCCAGTACTTC CASARDLNVETQYF
TRBJ2-3 TRBD1 TRBV7-7 few TGTGCTAGCAGCGTAAGACAGGGGGCCGCAGATACGCAGTATTTT CASSVRQGAADTQYF
TRBJ1-6 NA TRBV5-6 once TGTGCCAGCAACCAGGGGTTATTTTCACCCCTCCACTTT CASNQGLFSPLHF
TRBJ2-2 NA TRBV2 few TGTGCCAGCGGTCTAAGGGACACCGGGGAGCTGTTTTTT CASGLRDTGELFF
TRBJ2-2 TRBD2 TRBV24-1 NA TGTGCCACCAGTGATTCCCCCCTAACTAGCGGGGTTACCACCGGGGAGCTGTTTTTT CATSDSPLTSGVTTGELFF
TRBJ1-1 NA TRBV13 few TGTGCCAGCAGCACCCGGACAGCGGGAGACACTGAAGCTTTCTTT CASSTRTAGDTEAFF
TRBJ2-7 TRBD1 TRBV5-1 NA TGCGCCAGCAGCTTTGACAGGGAGACCTACGAGCAGTACTTC CASSFDRETYEQYF
TRBJ1-1 NA TRBV30 NA TGTGCCTGGTCCCGGAGAGGCATGAACACTGAAGCTTTCTTT CAWSRRGMNTEAFF
TRBJ1-1 TRBD1 TRBV3-1 NA TGTGCCAGCAGCCTAGGGACAGGAAGGGGGGCTTTCTTT CASSLGTGRGAFF
TRBJ2-2 TRBD1 TRBV11-2 NA TGTGCCAGCAGCCCTACCCGCCCCGGGACAGTAAACACCGGGGAGCTGTTTTTT CASSPTRPGTVNTGELFF
TRBJ2-5 NA TRBV29-1 few TGCACCCCTCCGGAGGGGAGGTCAAGTGAGACCCAGTACTTC CTPPEGRSSETQYF
TRBJ2-1 TRBD2 TRBV7-8 few TGTGCCAGCAGCTTAGAACTAGCGGGAGTAGGCAATGAGCAGTTCTTC CASSLELAGVGNEQFF
TRBJ2-3 NA TRBV7-3 NA TGTGCCAGCAGCTTAATGGGCAGGCCCACAGATACGCAGTATTTT CASSLMGRPTDTQYF
TRBJ2-1 TRBD2 TRBV20-1 NA TGCAGTGCTAGAGTTATCGGGGTAGCGGGACCGAATTACAATGAGCAGTTCTTC CSARVIGVAGPNYNEQFF
TRBJ1-2 NA TRBV7-9 NA TGTGCCAGCAGCTGGGGGACGGGTTCCAACTATGGCTACACCTTC CASSWGTGSNYGYTF
TRBJ2-7 NA TRBV5-6 few TGTGCCAGCAGCTTTAGCGGAAACTCCTACGAGCAGTACTTC CASSFSGNSYEQYF